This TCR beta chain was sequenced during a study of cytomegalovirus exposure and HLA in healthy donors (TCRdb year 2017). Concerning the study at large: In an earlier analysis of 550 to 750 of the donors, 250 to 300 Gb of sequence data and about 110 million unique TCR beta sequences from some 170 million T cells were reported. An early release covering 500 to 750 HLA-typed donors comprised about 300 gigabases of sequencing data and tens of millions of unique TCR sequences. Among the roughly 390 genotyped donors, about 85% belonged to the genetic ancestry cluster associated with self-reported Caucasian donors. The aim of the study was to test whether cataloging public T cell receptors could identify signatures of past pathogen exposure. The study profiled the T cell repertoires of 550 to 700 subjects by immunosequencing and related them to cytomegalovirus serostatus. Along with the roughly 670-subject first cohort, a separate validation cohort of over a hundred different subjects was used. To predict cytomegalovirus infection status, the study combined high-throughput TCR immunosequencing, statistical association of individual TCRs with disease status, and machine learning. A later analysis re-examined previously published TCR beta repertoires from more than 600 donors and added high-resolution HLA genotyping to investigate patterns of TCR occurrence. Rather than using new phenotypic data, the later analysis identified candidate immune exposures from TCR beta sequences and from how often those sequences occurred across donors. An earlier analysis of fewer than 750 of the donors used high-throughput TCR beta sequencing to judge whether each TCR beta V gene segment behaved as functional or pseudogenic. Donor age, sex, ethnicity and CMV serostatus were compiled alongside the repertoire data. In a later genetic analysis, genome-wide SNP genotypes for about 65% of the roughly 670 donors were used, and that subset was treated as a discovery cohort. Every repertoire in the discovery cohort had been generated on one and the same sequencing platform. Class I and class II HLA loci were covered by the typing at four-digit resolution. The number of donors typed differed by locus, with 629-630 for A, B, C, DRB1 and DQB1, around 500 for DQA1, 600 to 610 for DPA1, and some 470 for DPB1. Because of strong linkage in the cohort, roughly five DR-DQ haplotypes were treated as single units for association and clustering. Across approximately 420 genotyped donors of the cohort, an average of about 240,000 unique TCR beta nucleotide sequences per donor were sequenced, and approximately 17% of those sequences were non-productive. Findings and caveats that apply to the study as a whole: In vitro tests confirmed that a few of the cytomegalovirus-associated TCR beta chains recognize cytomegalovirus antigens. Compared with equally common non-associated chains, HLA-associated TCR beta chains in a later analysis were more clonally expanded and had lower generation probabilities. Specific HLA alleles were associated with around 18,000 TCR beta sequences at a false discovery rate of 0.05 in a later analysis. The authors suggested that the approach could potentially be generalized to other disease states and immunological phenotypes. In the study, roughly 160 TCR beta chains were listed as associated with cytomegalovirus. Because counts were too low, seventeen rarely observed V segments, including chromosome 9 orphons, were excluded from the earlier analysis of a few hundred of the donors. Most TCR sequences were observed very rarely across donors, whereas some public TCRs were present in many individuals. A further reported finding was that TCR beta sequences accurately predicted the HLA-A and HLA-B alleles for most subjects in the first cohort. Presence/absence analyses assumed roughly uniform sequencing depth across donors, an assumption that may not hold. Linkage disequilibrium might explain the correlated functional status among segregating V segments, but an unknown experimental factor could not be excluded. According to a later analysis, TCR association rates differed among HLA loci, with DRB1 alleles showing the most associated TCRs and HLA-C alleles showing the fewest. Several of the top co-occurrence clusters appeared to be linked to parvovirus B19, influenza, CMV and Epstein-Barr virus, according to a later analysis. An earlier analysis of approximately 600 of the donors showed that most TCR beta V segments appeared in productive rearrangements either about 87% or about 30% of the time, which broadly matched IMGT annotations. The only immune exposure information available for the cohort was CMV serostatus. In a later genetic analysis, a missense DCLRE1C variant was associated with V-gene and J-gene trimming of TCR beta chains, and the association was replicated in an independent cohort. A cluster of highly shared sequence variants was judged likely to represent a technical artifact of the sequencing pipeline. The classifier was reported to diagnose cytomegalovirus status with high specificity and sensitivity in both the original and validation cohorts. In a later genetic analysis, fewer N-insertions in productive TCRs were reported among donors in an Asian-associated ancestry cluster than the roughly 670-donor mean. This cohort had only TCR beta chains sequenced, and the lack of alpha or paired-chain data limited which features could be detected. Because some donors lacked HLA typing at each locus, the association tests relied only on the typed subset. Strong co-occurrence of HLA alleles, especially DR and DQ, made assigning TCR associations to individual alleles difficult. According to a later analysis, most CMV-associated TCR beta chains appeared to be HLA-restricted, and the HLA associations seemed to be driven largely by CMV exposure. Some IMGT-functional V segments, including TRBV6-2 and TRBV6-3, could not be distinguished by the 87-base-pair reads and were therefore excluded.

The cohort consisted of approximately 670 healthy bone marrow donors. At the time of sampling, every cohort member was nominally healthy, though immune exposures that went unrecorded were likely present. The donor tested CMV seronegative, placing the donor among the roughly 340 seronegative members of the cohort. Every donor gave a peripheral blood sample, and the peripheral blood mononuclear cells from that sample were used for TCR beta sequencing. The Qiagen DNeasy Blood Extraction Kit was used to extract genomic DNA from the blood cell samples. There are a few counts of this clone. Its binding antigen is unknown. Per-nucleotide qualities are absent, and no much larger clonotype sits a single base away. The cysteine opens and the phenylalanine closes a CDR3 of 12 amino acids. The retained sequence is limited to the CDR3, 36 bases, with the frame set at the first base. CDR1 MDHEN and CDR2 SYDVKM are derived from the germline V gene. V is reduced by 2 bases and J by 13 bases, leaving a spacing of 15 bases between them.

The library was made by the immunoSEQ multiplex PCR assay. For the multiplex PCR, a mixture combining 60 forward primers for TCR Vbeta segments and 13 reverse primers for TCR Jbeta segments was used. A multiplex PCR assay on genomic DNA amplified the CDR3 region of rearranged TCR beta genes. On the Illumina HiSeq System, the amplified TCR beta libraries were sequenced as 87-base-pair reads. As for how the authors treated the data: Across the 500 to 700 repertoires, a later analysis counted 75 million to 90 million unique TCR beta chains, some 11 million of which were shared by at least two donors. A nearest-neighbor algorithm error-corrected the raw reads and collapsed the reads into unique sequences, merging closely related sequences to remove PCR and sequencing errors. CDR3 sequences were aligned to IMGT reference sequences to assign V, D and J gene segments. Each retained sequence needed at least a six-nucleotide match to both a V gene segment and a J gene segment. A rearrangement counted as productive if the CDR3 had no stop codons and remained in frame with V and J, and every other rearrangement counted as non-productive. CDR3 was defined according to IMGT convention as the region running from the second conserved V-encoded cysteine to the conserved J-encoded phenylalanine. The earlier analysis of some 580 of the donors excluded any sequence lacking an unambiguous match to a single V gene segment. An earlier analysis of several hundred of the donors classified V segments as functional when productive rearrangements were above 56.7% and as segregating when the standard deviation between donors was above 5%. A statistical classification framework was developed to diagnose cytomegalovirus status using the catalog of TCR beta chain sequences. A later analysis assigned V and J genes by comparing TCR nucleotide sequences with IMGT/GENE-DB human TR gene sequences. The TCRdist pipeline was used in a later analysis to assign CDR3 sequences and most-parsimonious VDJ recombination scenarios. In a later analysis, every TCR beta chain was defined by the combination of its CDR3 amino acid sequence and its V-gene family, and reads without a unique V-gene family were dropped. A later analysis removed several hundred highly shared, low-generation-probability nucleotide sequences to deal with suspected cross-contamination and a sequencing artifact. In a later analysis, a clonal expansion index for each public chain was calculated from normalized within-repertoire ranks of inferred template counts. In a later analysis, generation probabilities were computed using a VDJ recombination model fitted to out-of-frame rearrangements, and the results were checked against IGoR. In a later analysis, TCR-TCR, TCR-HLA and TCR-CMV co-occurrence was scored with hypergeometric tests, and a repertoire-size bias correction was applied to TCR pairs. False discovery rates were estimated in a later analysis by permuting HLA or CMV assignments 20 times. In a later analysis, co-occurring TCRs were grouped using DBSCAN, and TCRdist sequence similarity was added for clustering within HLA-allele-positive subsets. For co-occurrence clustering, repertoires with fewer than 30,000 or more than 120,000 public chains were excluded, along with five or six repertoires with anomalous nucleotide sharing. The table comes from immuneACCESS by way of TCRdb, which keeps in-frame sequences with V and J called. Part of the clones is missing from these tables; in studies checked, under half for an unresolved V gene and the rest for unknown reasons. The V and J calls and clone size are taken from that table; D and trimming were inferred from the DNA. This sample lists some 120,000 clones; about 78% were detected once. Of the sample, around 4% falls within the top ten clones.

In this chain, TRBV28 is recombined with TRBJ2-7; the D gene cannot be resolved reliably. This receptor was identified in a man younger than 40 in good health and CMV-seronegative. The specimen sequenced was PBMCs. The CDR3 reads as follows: CASSLDGCLGYF. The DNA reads TGTGCCAGCAGTTTAGACGGTTGTCTAGGTTACTTC. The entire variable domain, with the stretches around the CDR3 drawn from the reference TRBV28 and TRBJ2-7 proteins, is DVKVTQSSRYLVKRTGEKVFLECVQDMDHENMFWYRQDPGLGLRLIYFSYDVKMKEKGDIPEGYSVSREKKERFSLILESASTNQTSMYLCASSLDGCLGYFGPGTRLTVT.